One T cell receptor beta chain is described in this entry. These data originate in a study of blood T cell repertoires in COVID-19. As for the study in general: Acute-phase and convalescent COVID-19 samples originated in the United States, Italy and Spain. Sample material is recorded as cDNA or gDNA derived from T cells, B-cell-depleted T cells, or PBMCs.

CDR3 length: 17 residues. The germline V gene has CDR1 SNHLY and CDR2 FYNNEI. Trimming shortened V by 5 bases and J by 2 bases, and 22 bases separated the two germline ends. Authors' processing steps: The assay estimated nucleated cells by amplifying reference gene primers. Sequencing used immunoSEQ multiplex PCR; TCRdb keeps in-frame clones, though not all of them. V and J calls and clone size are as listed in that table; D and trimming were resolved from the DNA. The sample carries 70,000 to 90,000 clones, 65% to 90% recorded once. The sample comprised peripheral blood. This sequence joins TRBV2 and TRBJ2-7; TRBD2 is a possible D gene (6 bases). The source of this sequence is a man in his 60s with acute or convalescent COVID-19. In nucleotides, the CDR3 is TGTGCCAGCAGTCCGAGTCGGGGGACCCTTATAACCTACGAGCAGTACTTC. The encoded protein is CASSPSRGTLITYEQYF.